The 16 T cell receptor beta chains given below trace back to one sample, sequenced in a study of T-cell memory formation after mild COVID-19. TCRdb re-analysed the 5' RACE reads in MiXCR, keeping a single row per CDR3 protein. Counted here are 470,000 or so distinct CDR3 sequences, 25% occurring once; the ten biggest clones make up under 15%. The sequencing sample was made of PBMCs or a T cell subset sorted from them (not recorded which). Receptor source: an adult woman who had mild COVID-19 (a few samples of this study predate the infection). Cell type and time point are not known.

The rearrangement links TRBV19 to TRBJ2-6, with D unclear. Trimming stripped 2 bases from V and 0 bases from J, with 5 bases between. Per the germline V gene, CDR1 is LNHDA and CDR2 is SQIVND (reference sequence). The CDR3 is 15 residues long. This CDR3 reads CASSIIDSGANVLTF. DNA for the CDR3: TGTGCCAGTAGTATAATAGACTCTGGGGCCAACGTCCTGACTTTC.

Here the CDR3 reads CSATTKRRSTDTQYF. The DNA of the CDR3 is TGCAGTGCGACAACTAAGCGGAGGAGCACAGATACGCAGTATTTT. The V call is TRBV20-1, the J call TRBJ2-3; D may be TRBD2 (5 bases). The CDR3 runs to 15 residues. Germline V gene sequence: CDR1 DFQATT, CDR2 SNEGSKA (reference sequence). V gave up 6 bases and J gave up 0 bases, with 16 bases separating them.

The chain joins TRBV18 to TRBJ1-5, with 11 nucleotides matching TRBD1. Losses at the gene ends were 1 base for V and 2 bases for J; bases not matched to a gene: 7. The CDR3 extends over 18 amino acids. Germline-derived CDR1 and CDR2 are KGHSH and LQKENI. As DNA, the CDR3 is TGTGCCAGCTCACCACGCGGGACAGGGGGGCCGGGCAATCAGCCCCAGCATTTT. This encodes CASSPRGTGGPGNQPQHF.

V usage is TRBV2 and J usage is TRBJ2-3; D ambiguous. With 6 bases removed from V and 5 bases from J, the gap between germline ends came to 21 bases. This CDR3 is 16 amino acids long. Germline values: CDR1 SNHLY, CDR2 FYNNEI. The DNA for the CDR3 is TGTGCCAGCAGGGAATCACCGGGTACCTGGGTAGATACGCAGTATTTT. It encodes CASRESPGTWVDTQYF. The full variable domain, with the rest looked up from reference TRBV2 and TRBJ2-3, is EPEVTQTPSHQVTQMGQEVILRCVPISNHLYFYWYRQILGQKVEFLVSFYNNEISEKSEIFDDQFSVERPDGSNFTLKIRSTKLEDSAMYFCASRESPGTWVDTQYFGPGTRLTVL.

As for this clonotype: One end of the junction fails to match germline, which may point to a read error. This rearrangement joins TRBV20-1 to TRBJ1-5, with no clear D. This CDR3 has 12 residues. Germline lookup yields CDR1 DFQATT and CDR2 SNEGSKA (reference sequence). In DNA, the CDR3 is TGCAGTGCTGGCCGCAATGATCAGCGCCAGCATTTT. Translating it yields CSAGRNDQRQHF.

This clonotype was counted a few times. The V and J genes are TRBV10-3 and TRBJ2-7; D remains unclear. The CDR3 contains 15 residues. Trimming pared 4 bases from V and 3 bases from J, leaving 16 bases between. Germline CDR1 ENHRY, CDR2 SYGVKD. The CDR3 region is CAISVAGTNYYEQYF. The CDR3 coding sequence is TGTGCCATCAGTGTAGCCGGCACAAACTACTACGAGCAGTACTTC.

The chain employs TRBV7-8 and TRBJ1-4; 8 bases line up with TRBD1. The germline CDR1 and CDR2 sequences are SGHVS and FQNEAQ. V was clipped by 5 bases and J by 7 bases; unmatched bases: 6. The CDR3 has 14 amino acids. This chain's CDR3 is CASSQTGAGEKLFF. CDR3 sequence (DNA): TGTGCCAGCAGCCAGACAGGGGCAGGTGAAAAACTGTTTTTT.

The chain links TRBV11-2 to TRBJ2-1; D not certain. The CDR3 runs to 14 residues. CDR1 and CDR2 from the germline V gene are SGHAT and FQNNGV. The germline V and J ends were trimmed by 3 bases and 3 bases, with 9 bases remaining between them. The CDR3 is CASSLGAVYNEQFF. Written as DNA, the CDR3 is TGTGCCAGCAGCTTGGGTGCGGTCTACAATGAGCAGTTCTTC.

Only a few counts were recorded for this clonotype. This chain joins TRBV10-3 and TRBJ1-1; D ambiguous. V was trimmed by 7 bases and J by 4 bases, leaving 16 bases between them. The germline V gene encodes CDR1 ENHRY and CDR2 SYGVKD. CDR3 size: 14 residues. CDR3 protein: CAITEQVEGTEAFF. The CDR3 bases are TGTGCCATCACAGAGCAGGTAGAGGGCACTGAAGCTTTCTTT.

Here the CDR3 reads CASSLAGQGEEQYF. In DNA, the CDR3 is TGTGCCAGCAGCTTAGCGGGGCAGGGAGAAGAGCAGTACTTC. V usage is TRBV7-2 and J usage is TRBJ2-7; D assignment may be TRBD1 or TRBD2 (5 bases each). The CDR3 is made up of 14 amino acids. V lost 0 bases and J lost 7, with 13 bases in between. Germline values: CDR1 SGHTA, CDR2 FQGNSA.

The chain recombines TRBV2 with TRBJ2-1; D is perhaps TRBD2 (6 bases). The ends were cut back, 8 bases at V and 6 bases at J, with 17 bases in the middle. The CDR3 is 14 residues long. Germline CDR1 reads SNHLY; CDR2 reads FYNNEI. The CDR3 bases are TGTGCCAGCGGAAGAGAGGGGACTTCCAATGAGCAGTTCTTC. Protein sequence: CASGREGTSNEQFF.

This clonotype was detected only a few times. The genes are TRBV5-1 and TRBJ2-3, with TRBD2 matching 10 bases. V trimming: 4 bases; J trimming: 4 bases; junction bases outside the gene matches: 6. This CDR3 has 15 residues. CDR1 is SGHRS and CDR2 is YFSETQ in the germline V gene. CDR3 residues: CASSIGTSAADTQYF. CDR3 DNA sequence: TGCGCCAGCAGCATAGGGACTAGCGCCGCAGATACGCAGTATTTT.

This clonotype was detected ten times or more. V is TRBV29-1 and J is TRBJ2-7; no reliable D call. V was clipped by 2 bases and J by 8 bases, with 10 bases between them. Looked up from germline, CDR1 is SQVTM and CDR2 is ANQGSEA. The CDR3 runs to 11 residues. The CDR3 loop is CSVERSGKQYF. Here the CDR3 DNA reads TGCAGCGTTGAACGGTCAGGCAAGCAGTACTTC.

This clonotype was counted between two and nine times. The V call is TRBV5-6, the J call TRBJ2-7; 9 bases are shared with TRBD1. Germline V CDR1 and CDR2: SGHDT, YYEEEE. This CDR3 comprises 16 residues. With 2 bases clipped from V and 2 bases from J, the junction kept 8 bases outside the gene matches. CDR3 in amino acids: CASSLRQGGPTYEQYF. CDR3 sequence (DNA): TGTGCCAGCAGCTTACGACAGGGGGGTCCCACCTACGAGCAGTACTTC.

This chain joins TRBV12-3 or TRBV12-4 and TRBJ1-5, with a weak D call TRBD1 (5 bases). The CDR3 runs to 13 residues. V lost 5 bases to trimming and J lost 7 bases, with 12 bases between them. The CDR3 nucleotides read TGTGCCAGCAGTACCCGGGGGAAGCAGCCCCAGCATTTT. Its protein product is CASSTRGKQPQHF.

This clonotype was counted a few times. V usage is TRBV29-1 and J usage is TRBJ2-5, with TRBD1 matching 7 bases. J lost 5 bases, V lost 4 bases, and 10 bases had no gene match. This CDR3 region has 14 residues. Looked up from germline, CDR1 is SQVTM and CDR2 is ANQGSEA. The CDR3 sequence is CSVAKTGRLETQYF. Here the CDR3 DNA reads TGCAGCGTTGCTAAGACAGGGCGTTTGGAGACCCAGTACTTC.